This TCR beta chain was sequenced for a study of blood T cell repertoires in COVID-19. Using immunoSEQ multiplex PCR, the repertoire was profiled, and TCRdb retains in-frame clones only, with some absent. The sample shows approximately 77,000 clones, 75% to 85% of them seen only once. Germline V gene sequence: CDR1 MDHEN, CDR2 SYDVKM. The CDR3 contains 24 residues. The V segment lost 4 bases and the J segment 8 bases; nucleotides outside the gene matches: 33. The rearrangement links TRBV28 to TRBJ2-1, with 12 positions matching TRBD2. The source material was peripheral blood. This TCR was sampled from a man over 45 with COVID-19, enrolled during active disease. The CDR3, as DNA: TGTGCCAGCAGTTCCCAAACGCCGTGGGACAGACAACTCCCTGGACTAGCGGGAATCTATGAGCAGTTCTTC. This gives the protein CASSSQTPWDRQLPGLAGIYEQFF. The complete variable domain, with remaining parts taken from reference TRBV28 and TRBJ2-1, reads DVKVTQSSRYLVKRTGEKVFLECVQDMDHENMFWYRQDPGLGLRLIYFSYDVKMKEKGDIPEGYSVSREKKERFSLILESASTNQTSMYLCASSSQTPWDRQLPGLAGIYEQFFGPGTRLTVL.